This passage covers 20 T cell receptor beta chains from one sample sequenced in a study of graft-versus-host responses after intestinal transplantation. TCRdb keeps only in-frame clones here, not all; method: immunoSEQ multiplex PCR. Of about 97,000 clones in the sample, over 75% were seen once. The sequencing here drew on PBMCs, taken 450 to 480 days after intestinal transplant. The receptors here all came from a human patient who received an intestinal transplant, so some T cells may come from the graft donor.

This chain uses TRBV6-6 with TRBJ1-2; TRBD1 agrees at 7 bases. The CDR3 runs 15 residues. V gave up 6 bases and J gave up 4 bases; unmatched junction bases: 11. CDR1 MNHNY and CDR2 SVGAGI come from the germline V gene (reference sequence). DNA of the CDR3: TGTGCCAGCAGGCATATTACGGGGACAGCCTATGGCTACACCTTC. It specifies CASRHITGTAYGYTF.

The V and J genes are TRBV4-2 and TRBJ2-1; TRBD2 matches at 11 bases. Trimming cost V 1 base and J 4 bases; bases outside gene matches: 3. Germline V gene data show CDR1 as LGHNA and CDR2 as YNFKEQ. This CDR3 has 16 amino acids. CDR3 sequence (DNA): TGTGCCAGCAGCCAAGTCGCTAGCGGGGGGTACAATGAGCAGTTCTTC. Residues: CASSQVASGGYNEQFF.

This chain uses TRBV11-2 with TRBJ2-1, with D tentatively TRBD1 or TRBD2 (5 bases each). V lost 8 bases and J 0 bases, leaving 14 bases between the germline ends. The germline V gene has CDR1 SGHAT and CDR2 FQNNGV. The CDR3 extends over 15 amino acids. CDR3 sequence (DNA): TGTGCCAGCCGACGGGGCATCAGCTCCTACAATGAGCAGTTCTTC. Encoded protein: CASRRGISSYNEQFF.

The chain recombines TRBV21-1 with TRBJ1-5; the table gives TRBD1 as D, unverified against the DNA. TRBV21-1 is flagged as a pseudogene. The CDR3 covers 17 residues. In DNA, the CDR3 is TGTGCCAGCAGCAAAGGTCAGGGGGCCCTCCCCCATCAGCCCCAGCATTTT. The encoded protein is CASSKGQGALPHQPQHF.

The rearrangement joins TRBV2 to TRBJ1-5; D unresolved. Looked up from germline, CDR1 is SNHLY and CDR2 is FYNNEI. The CDR3 covers 14 residues. Deletions cut 4 bases from V and 4 bases from J, with 11 bases between. In DNA form, the CDR3 reads TGTGCCAGCAGTGCCGTACGAAGGAATCAGCCCCAGCATTTT. It yields the protein CASSAVRRNQPQHF.

The rearrangement joins TRBV4-1 to TRBJ1-2; D may be TRBD1 (5 bases). Trimming removed 3 bases from V and 1 base from J, with 12 bases in between. The germline CDR1 and CDR2 sequences are MGHRA and YSYEKL. The CDR3 loop spans 15 amino acids. CDR3 DNA sequence: TGCGCCAGCAGCCAGATCGGGGCGGATAACTATGGCTACACCTTC. It is translated as CASSQIGADNYGYTF.

The chain combines TRBV6-1 with TRBJ2-5; D might be TRBD1 or TRBD2, each matching 5 bases. Trimming stripped 0 bases from V and 3 bases from J, with 8 bases between. CDR1 and CDR2 from the germline V gene are MNHNS and SASEGT. The CDR3 runs 14 residues. The CDR3 spells CASSEAGTEETQYF. As DNA, the CDR3 is TGTGCCAGCAGTGAAGCCGGGACGGAAGAGACCCAGTACTTC.

This clone came up once. The chain recombines TRBV7-3 with TRBJ1-1; D unresolved. This CDR3 contains 12 residues. The V and J ends lost 4 bases and 8 bases respectively, with 11 bases between them. Germline assignment: CDR1 SGHTA and CDR2 FQGTGA. The CDR3 nucleotides read TGTGCCAGCAGCTCCGGTTATTCAGAAGCTTTCTTT. The encoded protein is CASSSGYSEAFF.

V is TRBV11-1 and J is TRBJ2-4; D unresolved. Trimming removed 5 bases from V and 0 bases from J, with 8 bases in between. The germline gives CDR1 SGHAT, CDR2 FQDESV (reference sequence). CDR3 length: 14 amino acids. The CDR3 spells CASSQGLAKNIQYF. CDR3 sequence (DNA): TGTGCCAGCAGCCAAGGGTTAGCCAAAAACATTCAGTACTTC.

This clone was seen a handful of times. The chain couples TRBV5-1 to TRBJ2-7, with 8 bases aligning to TRBD1. This CDR3 spans 15 amino acids. V lost 0 bases and J lost 2; bases outside the gene matches: 4. Germline CDR1 and CDR2: SGHRS and YFSETQ. The CDR3 reads CASSLEGTGPYEQYF. The CDR3 DNA is TGCGCCAGCAGCTTGGAAGGGACAGGCCCCTACGAGCAGTACTTC.

The gene calls are TRBV19 and TRBJ2-5; D is undetermined. The CDR3 contains 14 residues. Trimming took 5 bases from V and 0 from J, leaving 10 bases between them. CDR1 and CDR2 (germline): LNHDA, SQIVND (reference sequence). This chain's CDR3 is CASSPGRNQETQYF. The CDR3 DNA sequence: TGTGCCAGTAGTCCCGGACGGAACCAAGAGACCCAGTACTTC.

The V call is TRBV11-1, the J call TRBJ2-7; perhaps TRBD1 as D (5 bases). CDR1 is SGHAT, CDR2 FQDESV, per germline (reference sequence). With 5 bases removed from V and 3 bases from J, the gap between germline ends came to 8 bases. The CDR3 consists of 12 residues. CDR3 sequence: CASSPDSYEQYF. CDR3 bases: TGTGCCAGCAGCCCCGACAGCTACGAGCAGTACTTC.

The chain links TRBV2 to TRBJ1-1; 10 bases are shared with TRBD1. The CDR3 has 17 amino acids. V lost 1 base and J lost 3; bases outside the gene matches: 8. Germline V lookup: CDR1 SNHLY, CDR2 FYNNEI. CDR3 sequence: CASSEVETGGAYTEAFF. For the CDR3, the DNA is TGTGCCAGCAGTGAAGTTGAGACAGGGGGCGCGTACACTGAAGCTTTCTTT. The full variable domain, in which reference TRBV2 and TRBJ1-1 provide the parts outside the CDR3, is EPEVTQTPSHQVTQMGQEVILRCVPISNHLYFYWYRQILGQKVEFLVSFYNNEISEKSEIFDDQFSVERPDGSNFTLKIRSTKLEDSAMYFCASSEVETGGAYTEAFFGQGTRLTVV.

V and J are TRBV15 and TRBJ2-7, with D perhaps matching TRBD1 (6 bases). CDR1 is LNHNV and CDR2 is YYDKDF in the germline V gene (reference sequence). The V and J ends lost 4 bases and 1 base respectively, with 17 bases between them. The CDR3 spans 16 residues. In DNA form, the CDR3 reads TGTGCCACCAGCAACGGCCCGGTCAGGGGATCCTACGAGCAGTACTTC. Its protein product is CATSNGPVRGSYEQYF.

The J gene is TRBJ1-2, the V gene TRBV18; the D is unclear. V lost 2 bases to trimming and J lost 2 bases, with 12 bases between them. CDR3 size: 15 residues. Germline V gives CDR1 KGHSH, CDR2 LQKENI. The CDR3 protein is CASSPKSTPNYGYTF. CDR3 nucleotide sequence: TGTGCCAGCTCACCAAAGTCTACCCCGAACTATGGCTACACCTTC.

V and J are TRBV11-2 and TRBJ1-4; the D is unclear. The CDR3 is 12 residues long. V lost 0 bases and J 12 bases, leaving 8 bases between the germline ends. The V gene's germline CDR1 is SGHAT and CDR2 FQNNGV. CDR3 nucleotide sequence: TGTGCCAGCAGCTTAGATTGGCGGGAACTGTTTTTT. Amino acid sequence: CASSLDWRELFF.

To note about this clone: Other nucleotide sequences from this sample produce the same CDR3. The chain recombines TRBV6-4 with TRBJ1-6; 8 bases fit TRBD1. The CDR3 is 14 residues long. Losses at the gene ends were 3 bases for V and 5 bases for J; bases not matched to a gene: 0. CDR1 and CDR2 (germline): MRHNA, SNTAGT. The CDR3 here is CASSEDRDNSPLHF. CDR3 nucleotides: TGTGCCAGCAGTGAGGACAGGGATAATTCACCCCTCCACTTT.

The chain employs TRBV2 and TRBJ2-7; 7 bases match TRBD1. Per germline, CDR1 SNHLY and CDR2 FYNNEI. The CDR3 is 15 residues long. Unmatched junction bases numbered 12, after V lost 6 bases and J lost 4 bases. In DNA form, the CDR3 reads TGTGCCAGCAGGAGCGTGGGACAGCTAGTATACGAGCAGTACTTC. Amino acids: CASRSVGQLVYEQYF.

This clone has just one count. This rearrangement joins TRBV27 to TRBJ1-6; D possibly corresponds to TRBD1 (5 bases). CDR1 and CDR2 (germline): MNHEY, SMNVEV (reference sequence). V was cut by 8 bases and J by 2 bases, with 13 bases left in between. This CDR3 is 15 amino acids long. The CDR3 bases are TGTGCCAGCCCAGCGAGCAGGGCCTATAATTCACCCCTCCACTTT. Its protein product is CASPASRAYNSPLHF.

The chain joins TRBV2 to TRBJ2-2; D is possibly TRBD2 (5 bases). V shed 2 bases and J shed 6 bases, with 13 bases lying between them. This CDR3 has 15 amino acids. CDR1 SNHLY and CDR2 FYNNEI come from the germline V gene. CDR3 coding DNA: TGTGCCAGCAGTGAAACTAGTGGTTCCCCCGGGGAGCTGTTTTTT. Residues: CASSETSGSPGELFF.